This paragraph covers one T cell receptor beta chain sequence. Antigen specificity is unknown. CDR1 and CDR2 (germline): MNHNY, SVGAGI (reference sequence). The CDR3 totals 15 residues. Trimming removed 5 bases from V and 4 bases from J, with 18 bases in between. The sample is drawn from a study of identifying expanded T cells in peripheral blood. Broader study findings: Differentially abundant clones: roughly 1.2 between replicates, about 17 at 2 to 3 weeks, around 19 at four. Approximately 2-week clone count variance significantly increased as total template count grew.

The data were produced by immunoSEQ multiplex PCR, yet TCRdb's version contains in-frame clones alone and is incomplete. The sample lists around 94,000 clones; about 85% were seen once. V usage is TRBV6-6 and J usage is TRBJ2-7; D perhaps matches TRBD1 (6 bases). The TCR was taken from a person between 18 and 75 years old in good health. Sequenced material: blood. CDR3 region: CASSTDIQGRYEQYF. Written as DNA, the CDR3 is TGTGCCAGCAGTACTGACATACAGGGTCGGTACGAGCAGTACTTC.